Listed below are T cell receptor beta chains from one sample, sequenced in a study of cytomegalovirus exposure and HLA in healthy donors. Profiling relied on immunoSEQ multiplex PCR, and the TCRdb table lists in-frame clones only, not all of them. The table lists around 97,000 clones, roughly 80% of them singletons, with under 4.5% in the top ten. Specimen: PBMCs. All receptors derive from a man aged 50 to 59 in good health and CMV-seropositive. Each CDR3 is given without its conserved first and last residue.

CDR3 protein: ASSYGGANEKLF
J gene: TRBJ1-4
V gene: TRBV6-5

CDR3 protein: ASRDGTERRSLH
J gene: TRBJ1-6
V gene: TRBV6-1

CDR3 protein: ASSVGGGRFYEQY
J gene: TRBJ2-7
V gene: TRBV9

CDR3 protein: ASSKYSSVSSYEQY
J gene: TRBJ2-7
V gene: TRBV7-2

CDR3 protein: ASSPSGVSGTQY
J gene: TRBJ2-5
V gene: TRBV25-1

CDR3 protein: SVEESSYNEQF
J gene: TRBJ2-1
V gene: TRBV29-1

CDR3 protein: ASSLERTRGEQY
J gene: TRBJ2-7
V gene: TRBV11-2

CDR3 protein: ASTVAGGPYEQY
J gene: TRBJ2-7
V gene: TRBV5-1

CDR3 protein: ASSFLPGQGSGELF
J gene: TRBJ2-2
V gene: TRBV5-1

CDR3 protein: ATSRDREGIQY
J gene: TRBJ2-4
V gene: TRBV15

CDR3 protein: SVDVREGLENEQF
J gene: TRBJ2-1
V gene: TRBV29-1

CDR3 protein: ATRSPGVFEQY
J gene: TRBJ2-7
V gene: TRBV28

CDR3 protein: ASSFRDNSYEQY
J gene: TRBJ2-7
V gene: TRBV7-9

CDR3 protein: ASSLTSGSSYNEQF
J gene: TRBJ2-1
V gene: TRBV28

CDR3 protein: ASRYSVQETQY
J gene: TRBJ2-5
V gene: TRBV6-5

CDR3 protein: ASSSGTSGSTDTQY
J gene: TRBJ2-3
V gene: TRBV7-3

CDR3 protein: ASSDPEDRANTGELF
J gene: TRBJ2-2
V gene: TRBV2

CDR3 protein: ASSLRAGNSNNEQF
J gene: TRBJ2-1
V gene: TRBV7-2

CDR3 protein: AWSSGRLRSGANVLT
J gene: TRBJ2-6
V gene: TRBV30

CDR3 protein: ASSPSGGVSIYGYT
J gene: TRBJ1-2
V gene: TRBV18

CDR3 protein: ASSSVAGEDKNIQY
J gene: TRBJ2-4
V gene: TRBV9

CDR3 protein: ASSPPAGNNEQF
J gene: TRBJ2-1
V gene: TRBV18

CDR3 protein: ASSSLSHEQY
J gene: TRBJ2-7
V gene: TRBV27

CDR3 protein: ASSETSGRDNEQF
J gene: TRBJ2-1
V gene: TRBV9

CDR3 protein: ASSTAGTGELF
J gene: TRBJ2-2
V gene: TRBV19

CDR3 protein: ASSPQVFTGVSNTGELF
J gene: TRBJ2-2
V gene: TRBV18

CDR3 protein: ASSGYTSTGQGASEQF
J gene: TRBJ2-1
V gene: TRBV9

CDR3 protein: ASSLAVAVDEQY
J gene: TRBJ2-7
V gene: TRBV5-8

CDR3 protein: ASSKKSKVEGRPTSTNQPQH
J gene: TRBJ1-5
V gene: TRBV21-1

CDR3 protein: AIIDRTNEKLF
J gene: TRBJ1-4
V gene: TRBV28

CDR3 protein: ASSYYSTNTGELF
J gene: TRBJ2-2
V gene: TRBV19

CDR3 protein: ASSAFGLANNEQF
J gene: TRBJ2-1
V gene: TRBV2